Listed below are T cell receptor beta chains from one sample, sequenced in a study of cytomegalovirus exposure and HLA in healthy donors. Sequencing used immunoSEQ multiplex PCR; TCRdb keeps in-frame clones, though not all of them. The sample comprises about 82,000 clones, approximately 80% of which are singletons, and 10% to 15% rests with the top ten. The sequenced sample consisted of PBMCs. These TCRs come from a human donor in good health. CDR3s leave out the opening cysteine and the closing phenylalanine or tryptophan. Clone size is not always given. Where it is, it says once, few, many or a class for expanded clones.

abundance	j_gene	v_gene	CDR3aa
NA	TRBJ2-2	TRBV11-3	ASSARGGTGELF
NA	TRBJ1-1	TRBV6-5	ASSYLAGQGNTEAF
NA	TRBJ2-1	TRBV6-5	ASRRDIRDEQF
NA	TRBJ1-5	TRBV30	AWTVDLGQPQN
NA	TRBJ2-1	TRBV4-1	ASSQGPYNEQF
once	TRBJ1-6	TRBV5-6	ASSSRPGGYSPLH
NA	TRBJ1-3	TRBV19	ASSPHPPSSGGNTIY
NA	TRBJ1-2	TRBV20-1	TPRADYGYT
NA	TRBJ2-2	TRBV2	AGYVIGGKGGELF
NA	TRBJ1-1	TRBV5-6	ASSLVAGLNTEAF
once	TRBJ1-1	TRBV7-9	ASSPGEGAEAF
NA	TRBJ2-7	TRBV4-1	ASSQDWDRVYEQY
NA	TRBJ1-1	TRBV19	ASSIPGGDGEAF
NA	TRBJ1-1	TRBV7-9	ASSFPAGLMNTEAF
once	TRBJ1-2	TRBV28	ASSWDREPLIYGYT
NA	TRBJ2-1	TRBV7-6	ASSLGGDAAGEQF
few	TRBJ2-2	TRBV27	ASSPRAGELF
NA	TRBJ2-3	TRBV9	ASSSQTSGGVTDTQY
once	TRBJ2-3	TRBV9	ASSGLVDTQY
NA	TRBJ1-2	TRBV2	ASSEGRDYGYT
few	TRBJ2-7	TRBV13	ASSRGGQVNNEQY
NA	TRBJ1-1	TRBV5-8	ASSLVPDSEAF
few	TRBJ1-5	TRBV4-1	ASSGHRNQPQH
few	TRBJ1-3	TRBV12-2	ASRLAEEPSGNTIY
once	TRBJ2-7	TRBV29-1	SAGRHRTGAYEQY
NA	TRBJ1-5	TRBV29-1	SVRDTVNQPQN
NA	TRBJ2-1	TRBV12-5	ASGPRGGLNEQF
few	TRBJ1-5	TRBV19	ASSLGQGRRQPQH
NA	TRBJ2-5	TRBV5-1	ASSPAGTRQETQY
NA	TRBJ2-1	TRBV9	ASSVAVSGANNEQF
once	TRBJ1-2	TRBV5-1	ASSPTGNGYT
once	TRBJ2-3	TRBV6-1	ASSERLAGGVEDTQY
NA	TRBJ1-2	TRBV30	AWNHRVRAGYT
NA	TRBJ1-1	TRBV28	ASSLGGQGTEAF
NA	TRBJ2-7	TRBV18	ASSPGQGRAQEQY
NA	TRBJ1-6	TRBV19	ASRERAYSPLH
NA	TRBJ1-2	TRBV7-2	ASSLRGVEGYT
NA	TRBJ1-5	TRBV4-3	ASSGGIGQPQH
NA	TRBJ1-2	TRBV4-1	ASSQGGQGSYGYT
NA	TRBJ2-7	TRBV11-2	ASSSPGTGVYEQY